A single T cell receptor beta chain is shown here with its context. Its cognate antigen is unknown. This sample is drawn from a study of cytomegalovirus exposure and HLA in healthy donors. Findings and limits, study-wide: A later analysis reportedly found that, within productive TCRs, an Asian-associated ancestry cluster had fewer N-insertions than the mean observed across the roughly 700 donors. Listed as cytomegalovirus-associated were roughly 180 TCR beta chains.

This CDR3 is 11 amino acids long. Germline V gives CDR1 DFQATT, CDR2 SNEGSKA (reference sequence). Trimming pared 3 bases from V and 5 bases from J, leaving 7 bases between. PCR involved 60 Vbeta and 13 Jbeta primers. Using immunoSEQ multiplex PCR, the repertoire was profiled, and TCRdb retains in-frame clones only, with some absent. The data hold tens of thousands of clones, with 75% observed a single time. The chain employs TRBV20-1 and TRBJ2-5; no definite D call. The receptor was isolated from a woman in her thirties or forties in good health and CMV-seronegative. Input material: PBMCs. The CDR3 region has the DNA TGCAGTGCTAGTATCGGGGAGACCCAGTACTTC. It translates to CSASIGETQYF.